This TCR beta chain came from a study of blood T cells in healthy people across ages. About the research overall: Capture by template switching was about one barcoded beta molecule per two T cells.

V lost 5 bases to trimming and J lost 13 bases, with 22 bases between them. The CDR3 loop spans 14 amino acids. Germline V lookup: CDR1 MNHNY, CDR2 SVGAGI (reference sequence). For every donor, a draw yielded roughly 10 milliliters of peripheral blood. The second PCR ran roughly 7 to 11 cycles with a sample-barcoded 5' primer and J-beta primers. The authors tagged each cDNA molecule using a template-switch adaptor with 12 random nucleotides. TCRdb independently ran MiXCR on the 5' RACE reads; one entry per CDR3 protein. The top ten clones hold around 24% of a sample with fewer than 700,000 distinct CDR3 sequences, 40% to 50% of them seen once. The table lists this clonotype with a few counts. Its antigen is unidentified. Possible read error: a much larger clone is one base away. Study-wide points: Among long-lived donors, naive CD4+ cells were more numerous and diversity higher than in aged donors.

This receptor was obtained from an elderly man in good health. J is TRBJ2-3 and V is TRBV6-6, with a weak D call TRBD1 (6 bases). The sample taken for sequencing was blood. The CDR3 spells CASSAPDSDPREYF. The DNA of the CDR3 is TGTGCCAGCAGTGCGCCGGACAGCGACCCTCGGGAGTATTTT.